These 24 T cell receptor beta chains were all obtained from the same sample, sequenced in a study of blood T cell repertoires in COVID-19. Clones were read by immunoSEQ multiplex PCR, and TCRdb kept only the in-frame ones, dropping some. Among 200,000 to 250,000 clones listed, approximately 78% were seen once. The sequencing sample was made of peripheral blood. These TCRs come from a woman of 80 years or more with COVID-19, enrolled during active disease.

The chain employs TRBV7-3 and TRBJ1-1; no clear D gene. Trimming removed 5 bases from V and 3 bases from J, with 10 bases in between. From germline, CDR1 is SGHTA and CDR2 FQGTGA. The CDR3 extends over 13 amino acids. The CDR3 DNA reads TGTGCCAGCAGCCCAGGCCAGCACACTGAAGCTTTCTTT. Encoded protein: CASSPGQHTEAFF.

The rearrangement joins TRBV7-6 to TRBJ1-2, with a tentative D call TRBD1 (5 bases). CDR3 length: 15 residues. The V and J ends lost 7 bases and 4 bases respectively, with 19 bases between them. CDR1 is SGHVS and CDR2 is FNYEAQ in the germline V gene. The CDR3 loop is CASTPVGGVSYGYTF. The CDR3, as DNA: TGTGCCAGCACCCCAGTGGGGGGAGTATCCTATGGCTACACCTTC.

The rearrangement joins TRBV14 to TRBJ1-6; D gene uncertain. The CDR3 extends over 13 amino acids. Looked up from germline, CDR1 is SGHDN and CDR2 is FVKESK. The germline V and J ends were trimmed by 1 base and 7 bases, with 5 bases remaining between them. This CDR3 is CASSQGRNSPLHF. For the CDR3, the DNA is TGTGCCAGCAGCCAAGGCAGGAATTCACCCCTCCACTTT. The variable domain in full, completed from reference TRBV14 and TRBJ1-6, reads EAGVTQFPSHSVIEKGQTVTLRCDPISGHDNLYWYRRVMGKEIKFLLHFVKESKQDESGMPNNRFLAERTGGTYSTLKVQPAELEDSGVYFCASSQGRNSPLHFGNGTRLTVT.

As regards this clone: Other DNA variants within this sample encode the same CDR3. V gene TRBV5-1 combines with J gene TRBJ1-5; a weak D match, TRBD1 (6 bases). CDR3 length: 14 residues. V was clipped by 2 bases and J by 2 bases, with 8 bases between them. CDR1 and CDR2 (germline): SGHRS, YFSETQ. The CDR3 reads CASSLEGGNQPQHF. The DNA of the CDR3 is TGCGCCAGCAGCTTAGAGGGGGGCAATCAGCCCCAGCATTTT.

Here the CDR3 reads CASRPQEGVGIQYF. CDR3 coding DNA: TGTGCCAGCAGGCCACAGGAAGGGGTTGGCATTCAGTACTTC. V gene TRBV7-9 combines with J gene TRBJ2-4; TRBD1 might be the D (5 bases). The CDR3 length is 14 residues. V gave up 6 bases and J gave up 9 bases, with 18 bases separating them. Germline V gene lookup returns CDR1 SEHNR and CDR2 FQNEAQ (reference sequence).

The chain is built from TRBV29-1 and TRBJ1-2; 8 bases map to TRBD1. The V and J ends lost 5 bases and 3 bases, in that order; junction bases with no gene match: 5. CDR1 is SQVTM, CDR2 ANQGSEA, per germline. CDR3 length: 13 amino acids. The chain's CDR3 is CSVTLTGDYGYTF. For the CDR3, the DNA is TGCAGCGTTACTTTGACAGGGGACTATGGCTACACCTTC.

Notes on this clone: Its ends do not fully match the called genes, so a read error is possible. The gene calls are TRBV7-7 and TRBJ2-1; 10 bases are a match to TRBD2. The CDR3 extends over 15 amino acids. The germline gives CDR1 SSHAT, CDR2 FNYEAQ (reference sequence). The CDR3 DNA follows: TGTGCTAGCAGCCAGACTAGCGGGCCCTACAATGAGCAGTTCTTC. Encoded protein: CASSQTSGPYNEQFF.

This clone showed up just once. The chain couples TRBV7-3 to TRBJ2-7, with TRBD1 matching over 9 bases. From germline, CDR1 is SGHTA and CDR2 FQGTGA. CDR3 length equals 14 residues. V lost 6 bases and J lost 8; bases outside the gene matches: 11. CDR3 region: CASSQSGQGSKQYF. For the CDR3, the DNA is TGTGCCAGCAGTCAGAGCGGACAGGGGAGTAAGCAGTACTTC.

This sequence joins TRBV5-8 and TRBJ1-1; D unclear. The germline V gene encodes CDR1 SGHTS and CDR2 YDEGEE. Between the trimmed V and J ends, which lost 0 bases and 9 bases, there was a span of 9 bases. The CDR3 is 12 residues long. CDR3 coding DNA: TGTGCCAGCAGCTTGGCCGTCGACAAAGCTTTCTTT. Amino acid sequence: CASSLAVDKAFF.

This sequence joins TRBV28 and TRBJ2-5; D might be TRBD2 (7 bases). Germline CDR1 MDHEN, CDR2 SYDVKM. V lost 4 bases and J 2 bases, leaving 11 bases between the germline ends. The CDR3 is 14 amino acids. The CDR3 region has the DNA TGTGCCAGCAGTTGGGGGGGCATACAAGAGACCCAGTACTTC. Translation gives CASSWGGIQETQYF. The full variable domain, its missing parts supplied by reference TRBV28 and TRBJ2-5, is DVKVTQSSRYLVKRTGEKVFLECVQDMDHENMFWYRQDPGLGLRLIYFSYDVKMKEKGDIPEGYSVSREKKERFSLILESASTNQTSMYLCASSWGGIQETQYFGPGTRLLVL.

The V gene is TRBV4-3, the J gene TRBJ2-1, with 12 positions matching TRBD2. This CDR3 contains 16 residues. Trimming at V came to 3 bases and at J to 10 bases, leaving 10 bases not matched to a gene. Germline V gene lookup returns CDR1 LGHNA and CDR2 YSLEER. This CDR3 is CASSQGLAGGLWEQFF. The DNA for the CDR3 is TGCGCCAGCAGCCAGGGACTAGCGGGCGGACTATGGGAGCAGTTCTTC.

The chain combines TRBV7-8 with TRBJ2-3; the match to TRBD2 covers 11 bases. CDR1 is SGHVS, CDR2 FQNEAQ, per germline. The CDR3 is 13 residues long. The trim removed 6 bases at V and 5 bases at J, leaving 1 base unmatched. Here the CDR3 DNA reads TGTGCCAGCAGACTAGCGGGAGAAGATACGCAGTATTTT. This gives the protein CASRLAGEDTQYF.

This clone was seen only a few times. The chain employs TRBV20-1 and TRBJ1-4; D perhaps matches TRBD1 (6 bases). The CDR3 spans 16 residues. Looked up from germline, CDR1 is DFQATT and CDR2 is SNEGSKA (reference sequence). The V end lost 3 bases, the J end lost 7 bases, and 21 bases lay between the germline ends. The CDR3 protein is CSASPMAGPRGEKLFF. The CDR3 DNA reads as TGCAGTGCTAGTCCTATGGCCGGGCCCAGGGGTGAAAAACTGTTTTTT.

The J gene is TRBJ1-5, the V gene TRBV15; possibly TRBD1 for D (5 bases). Trimming pared 1 base from V and 2 bases from J, leaving 6 bases between. The germline V gene encodes CDR1 LNHNV and CDR2 YYDKDF (reference sequence). The CDR3 runs to 14 residues. CDR3 sequence: CATSRGRGNQPQHF. Here the CDR3 DNA reads TGTGCCACCAGCAGAGGCAGGGGCAATCAGCCCCAGCATTTT.

The genes are TRBV2 and TRBJ2-7; 7 nucleotides line up with TRBD2. Germline assignment: CDR1 SNHLY and CDR2 FYNNEI. The CDR3 is made up of 18 amino acids. V was pared by 3 bases and J by 2 bases, with 16 bases of the junction left unmatched. The CDR3 loop reads CASSEGGKGFLTTYEQYF. CDR3 DNA: TGTGCCAGCAGTGAGGGAGGGAAGGGATTTTTGACTACCTACGAGCAGTACTTC.

The rearrangement uses TRBV4-3 and TRBJ1-6; the D gene is possibly TRBD1 (5 bases). The CDR3 is 19 amino acids. The germline CDR1 and CDR2 sequences are LGHNA and YSLEER. V lost 4 bases to trimming and J lost 10 bases, with 29 bases between them. CDR3 residues: CASSPKHSILREIDSPLHF. CDR3 coding DNA: TGCGCCAGCAGCCCCAAACATTCAATACTCAGGGAAATAGACTCACCCCTCCACTTT.

CDR3 nucleotide sequence: TGTGCCAGCAGTTACACCCGTATGGCAGGGGATGGCTACACCTTC. It codes for CASSYTRMAGDGYTF. The genes are TRBV6-2 or TRBV6-3 and TRBJ1-2; tentative D call: TRBD1 (6 bases). Germline V CDR1 and CDR2: MNHEY, SVGEGT. The V and J ends lost 2 bases and 6 bases respectively, with 16 bases between them. This CDR3 spans 15 amino acids.

J is TRBJ2-1 and V is TRBV13, with TRBD2 matching 10 bases. The germline CDR1 and CDR2 sequences are PRHDT and FYEKMQ (reference sequence). J gave up 5 bases and V 5 bases, and 9 bases lay outside the gene matches. The CDR3 is made up of 16 amino acids. The CDR3 nucleotides read TGTGCCAGCAGCCTCCCTAGCGGGAGTATTAACAATGAGCAGTTCTTC. Its translation is CASSLPSGSINNEQFF.

The chain recombines TRBV6-5 with TRBJ2-1; weak D call: TRBD1 (7 bases). V lost 6 bases to trimming and J lost 7 bases, with 13 bases between them. Per the germline V gene, CDR1 is MNHEY and CDR2 is SVGAGI. The CDR3 consists of 13 residues. The CDR3 region has the DNA TGTGCCAGCAGGCAGGGGGGAGGTAATGAGCAGTTCTTC. Translation: CASRQGGGNEQFF.

The chain recombines TRBV5-4 with TRBJ1-3; D unclear. The CDR3 length is 15 residues. Per germline, CDR1 SGHNT and CDR2 YYREEE (reference sequence). Trimming left V 0 bases short and J 4 bases short, with 11 bases between. CDR3 in DNA: TGTGCCAGCAGCTTGGGGCAGGCCCAGGGAAACACCATATATTTT. Protein: CASSLGQAQGNTIYF.

V and J are TRBV6-4 and TRBJ1-2; the D gene is possibly TRBD1 (5 bases). The CDR3 totals 13 residues. V was pared by 1 base and J by 8 bases, with 11 bases between. Germline V lookup: CDR1 MRHNA, CDR2 SNTAGT. As DNA, the CDR3 is TGTGCCAGCAGTGACTGGGCCGGGGGAGGCTACACCTTC. This translates into CASSDWAGGGYTF.

The chain has TRBV5-8 and TRBJ2-3, with 7 bases fitting TRBD2. Germline loops: CDR1 SGHTS, CDR2 YDEGEE. This CDR3 has 13 amino acids. J was trimmed by 10 bases and V by 0 bases; bases with no gene match: 5. CDR3 nucleotide sequence: TGTGCCAGCAGCTTGGCGGGACTACGAGCGCAGTATTTT. It is translated as CASSLAGLRAQYF.

The chain combines TRBV5-1 with TRBJ2-1; tentative D call: TRBD2 (5 bases). This CDR3 region has 15 residues. Trimming shortened V by 3 bases and J by 0 bases, and 10 bases separated the two germline ends. Germline V gene sequence: CDR1 SGHRS, CDR2 YFSETQ. The CDR3 reads CASSSDGNSYNEQFF. The CDR3 coding sequence is TGCGCCAGCAGCTCTGACGGGAACTCCTACAATGAGCAGTTCTTC.

V gene TRBV11-3 combines with J gene TRBJ1-2; the D is unclear. CDR1 is SGHNT, CDR2 YENEEA, per germline. This CDR3 spans 19 amino acids. Between the trimmed V and J ends, which lost 3 bases and 4 bases, there was a span of 27 bases. The CDR3 nucleotides read TGTGCCAGCAGCTTGGGTAGGAGGGAGTATTATGAGCCTTTCTATGGCTACACCTTC. Its translation is CASSLGRREYYEPFYGYTF. Looking up the rest from reference TRBV11-3 and TRBJ1-2 gives the full variable domain: EAGVVQSPRYKIIEKKQPVAFWCNPISGHNTLYWYLQNLGQGPELLIRYENEEAVDDSQLPKDRFSAERLKGVDSTLKIQPAELGDSAVYLCASSLGRREYYEPFYGYTFGSGTRLTVV.